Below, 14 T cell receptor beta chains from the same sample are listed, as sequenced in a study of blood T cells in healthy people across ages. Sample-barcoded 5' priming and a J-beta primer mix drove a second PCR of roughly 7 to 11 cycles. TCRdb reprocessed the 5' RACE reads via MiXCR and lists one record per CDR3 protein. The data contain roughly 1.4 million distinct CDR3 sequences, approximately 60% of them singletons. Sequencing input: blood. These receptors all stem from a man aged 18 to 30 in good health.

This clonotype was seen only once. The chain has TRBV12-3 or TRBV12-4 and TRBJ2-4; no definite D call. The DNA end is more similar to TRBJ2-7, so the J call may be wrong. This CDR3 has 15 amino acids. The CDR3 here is CASSFILTDPYEQYF. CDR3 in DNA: TGTGCCAGCAGTTTTATACTCACGGACCCCTACGAGCAGTACTTC.

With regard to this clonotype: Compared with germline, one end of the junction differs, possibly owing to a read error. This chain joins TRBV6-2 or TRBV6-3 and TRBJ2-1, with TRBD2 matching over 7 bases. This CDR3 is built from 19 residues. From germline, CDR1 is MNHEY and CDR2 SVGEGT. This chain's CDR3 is CVSTSLWEATSDSYNEQFF. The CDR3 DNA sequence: TGTGTCAGCACCTCTCTGTGGGAGGCCACTAGCGATTCCTACAATGAGCAGTTCTTC.

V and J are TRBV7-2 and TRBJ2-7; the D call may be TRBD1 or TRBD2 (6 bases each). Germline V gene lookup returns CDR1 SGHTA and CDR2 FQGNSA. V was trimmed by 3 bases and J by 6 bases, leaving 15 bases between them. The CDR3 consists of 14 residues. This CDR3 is CASSFDRGPREQYF. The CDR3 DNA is TGTGCCAGCAGCTTTGACCGGGGGCCGCGCGAGCAGTACTTC. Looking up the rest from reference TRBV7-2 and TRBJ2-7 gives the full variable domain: GAGVSQSPSNKVTEKGKDVELRCDPISGHTALYWYRQSLGQGLEFLIYFQGNSAPDKSGLPSDRFSAERTGGSVSTLTIQRTQQEDSAVYLCASSFDRGPREQYFGPGTRLTVT.

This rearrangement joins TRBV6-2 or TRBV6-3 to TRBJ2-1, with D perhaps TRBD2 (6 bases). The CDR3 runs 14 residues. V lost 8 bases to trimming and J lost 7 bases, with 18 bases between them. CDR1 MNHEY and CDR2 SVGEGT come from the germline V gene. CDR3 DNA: TGTGCCAGCTCCGGGACTCACCCGGGGAATGAGCAGTTCTTC. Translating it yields CASSGTHPGNEQFF.

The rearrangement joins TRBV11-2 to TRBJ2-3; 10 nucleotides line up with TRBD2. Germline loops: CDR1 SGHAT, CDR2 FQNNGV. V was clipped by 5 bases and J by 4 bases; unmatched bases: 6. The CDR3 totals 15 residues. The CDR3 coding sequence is TGTGCCAGCAGCCAAACTAGCGGGGCGGCAGATACGCAGTATTTT. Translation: CASSQTSGAADTQYF.

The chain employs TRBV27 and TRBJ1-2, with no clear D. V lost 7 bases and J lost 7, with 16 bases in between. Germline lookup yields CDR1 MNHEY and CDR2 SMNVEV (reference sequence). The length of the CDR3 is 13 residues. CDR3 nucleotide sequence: TGTGCCAGCACCGGGTTTCTCCAGGTTGGCTACACCTTC. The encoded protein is CASTGFLQVGYTF.

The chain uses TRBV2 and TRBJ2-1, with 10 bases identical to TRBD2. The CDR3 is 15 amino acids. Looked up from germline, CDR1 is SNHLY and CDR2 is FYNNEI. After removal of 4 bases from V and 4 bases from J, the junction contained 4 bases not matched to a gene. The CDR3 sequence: CASSGGTSEYNEQFF. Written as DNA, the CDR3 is TGTGCCAGCAGTGGGGGGACTAGCGAGTACAATGAGCAGTTCTTC.

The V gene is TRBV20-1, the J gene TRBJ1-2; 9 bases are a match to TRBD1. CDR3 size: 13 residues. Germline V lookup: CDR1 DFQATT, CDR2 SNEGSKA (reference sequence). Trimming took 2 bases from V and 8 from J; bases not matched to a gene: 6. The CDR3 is CSARPTGGEGYTF. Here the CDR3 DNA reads TGCAGTGCTAGACCCACAGGGGGCGAGGGCTACACCTTC.

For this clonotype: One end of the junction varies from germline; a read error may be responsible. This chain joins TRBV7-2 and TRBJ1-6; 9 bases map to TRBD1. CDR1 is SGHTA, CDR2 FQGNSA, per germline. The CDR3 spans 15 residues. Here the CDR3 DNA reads TGTGCCAGCAGCTTCGTGACAGGGGGAGATTCATCCCTCCACTTT. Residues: CASSFVTGGDSSLHF.

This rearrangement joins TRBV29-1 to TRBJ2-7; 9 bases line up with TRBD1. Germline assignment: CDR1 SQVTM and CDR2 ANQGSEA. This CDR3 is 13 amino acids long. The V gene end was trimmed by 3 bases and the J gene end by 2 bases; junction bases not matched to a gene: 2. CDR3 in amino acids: CSVEGQGPYEQYF. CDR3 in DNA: TGCAGCGTTGAGGGACAGGGACCCTACGAGCAGTACTTC.

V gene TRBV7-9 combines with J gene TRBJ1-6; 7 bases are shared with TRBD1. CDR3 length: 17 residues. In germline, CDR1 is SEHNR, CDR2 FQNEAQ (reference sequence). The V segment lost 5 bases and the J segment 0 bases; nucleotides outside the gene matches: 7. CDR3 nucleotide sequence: TGTGCCAGCAGCACAGGGGTGGGGAGCTCCTATAATTCACCCCTCCACTTT. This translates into CASSTGVGSSYNSPLHF.

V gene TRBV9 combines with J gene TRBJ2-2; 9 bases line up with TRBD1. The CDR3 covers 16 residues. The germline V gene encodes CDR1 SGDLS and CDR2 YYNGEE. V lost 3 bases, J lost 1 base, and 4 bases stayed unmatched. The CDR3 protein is CASSARDRENTGELFF. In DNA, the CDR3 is TGTGCCAGCAGCGCCAGGGACAGGGAGAACACCGGGGAGCTGTTTTTT.

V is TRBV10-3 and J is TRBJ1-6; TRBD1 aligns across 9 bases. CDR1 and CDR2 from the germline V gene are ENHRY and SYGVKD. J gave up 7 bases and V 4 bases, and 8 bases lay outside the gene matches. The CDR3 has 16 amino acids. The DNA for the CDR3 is TGTGCCATCAGTGCTAACAGGGGGCAGATGAATTCACCCCTCCACTTT. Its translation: CAISANRGQMNSPLHF.

The CDR3: CASSLGYHEQFF. DNA for the CDR3: TGTGCCAGCAGTTTAGGGTACCATGAGCAGTTCTTC. V and J are TRBV28 and TRBJ2-1; no clear D gene. Germline V gives CDR1 MDHEN, CDR2 SYDVKM. V lost 2 bases to trimming and J lost 8 bases, with 7 bases between them. There are 12 residues in the CDR3.